This is a list of T cell receptor beta chains from one sample in a study of blood T cell repertoires in COVID-19. Measured with immunoSEQ multiplex PCR; TCRdb has only the in-frame clones, and not every one. The sample contains a few hundred thousand clones, approximately 91% of which appear only once. Sequenced sample: PBMCs or T cells enriched from blood (not recorded which). These receptors all come from a woman aged 25 to 45 who had recovered from COVID-19. The CDR3 runs from the conserved cysteine through the conserved F or W. The order of the fields is D gene, V gene, clone size, J gene, CDR3 DNA, CDR3 protein. A D gene is named only where the DNA matches it firmly. Expanded clones are given a class, and other clones once, few, many or no size at all.

TRBD2,TRBV2,.,TRBJ2-2,TGTGCCAGCAGTGAGAGGACGGGAGGCACCGGGGAGCTGTTTTTT,CASSERTGGTGELFF
TRBD2,TRBV4-3,.,TRBJ2-2,TGCGCCAGCAGCCAAGGTTTCGGACTAGCGGGTGACACCGGGGAGCTGTTTTTT,CASSQGFGLAGDTGELFF
TRBD1,TRBV10-3,.,TRBJ1-1,TGTGCCATCAGTGACAGGGGGACTGGAAACACTGAAGCTTTCTTT,CAISDRGTGNTEAFF
.,TRBV6-6,.,TRBJ2-1,TGTGCCAGCAGTCGGTCGTCTAGTACCCACCCCTACAATGAGCAGTTCTTC,CASSRSSSTHPYNEQFF
TRBD1,TRBV4-1,.,TRBJ1-2,TGCGCCAGCAGCCCCGTTGGGACAGGGCTTTCTGGCTACACCTTC,CASSPVGTGLSGYTF
.,TRBV5-6,.,TRBJ2-5,TGTGCCAGCAGCTTGGCTCCGGGGGAGACCCAGTACTTC,CASSLAPGETQYF
.,TRBV28,.,TRBJ1-3,TGTGCCAGCAGCTCGACCGGACAGATTCTCTCTGGAAACACCATATATTTT,CASSSTGQILSGNTIYF
.,TRBV28,.,TRBJ1-5,TGTGCCAGCAGCCCTGGGACAAGAAGCAATCAGCCCCAGCATTTT,CASSPGTRSNQPQHF
TRBD1,TRBV5-1,.,TRBJ1-2,TGCGCCAGCAGCCCCCGGGAGGGGGCGGTATATGGCTACACCTTC,CASSPREGAVYGYTF
.,TRBV28,.,TRBJ2-1,TGTGCCAGCATGACGGGGGCTAGCGGCTACAATGAGCAGTTCTTC,CASMTGASGYNEQFF
.,TRBV7-2,.,TRBJ2-3,TGTGCCAGCAGCTTAGAGGGGTATGATACGCAGTATTTT,CASSLEGYDTQYF
TRBD1,TRBV29-1,.,TRBJ2-7,TGCAGCGTGACCGGACAGGGGAGGACCTACGAGCAGTACTTC,CSVTGQGRTYEQYF
.,TRBV6-1,.,TRBJ2-1,TGTGCCAGCAGTGAAACTCCCCCGAGCTCCTACAATGAGCAGTTCTTC,CASSETPPSSYNEQFF
.,TRBV19,.,TRBJ2-1,TGTGCCAGTAGGTTAGGCGGGGGCCCCTACAATGAGCAGTTCTTC,CASRLGGGPYNEQFF
TRBD1,TRBV28,.,TRBJ1-2,TGTGCCAGCAGTTCCCCAGACAGGGTGGGAAGCTATGGCTACACCTTC,CASSSPDRVGSYGYTF
TRBD1,TRBV5-1,.,TRBJ2-1,TGCGCCAGCAGCCTCCGGGACAGGGACCCCTACAATGAGCAGTTCTTC,CASSLRDRDPYNEQFF
.,TRBV13,.,TRBJ2-3,TGTGCCAGCAGCCGCCCGGGACTGGAGAACACAGATACGCAGTATTTT,CASSRPGLENTDTQYF
.,TRBV28,few,TRBJ1-4,TGTGCCAGCGGTCATAGAACTAATGAAAAACTGTTTTTT,CASGHRTNEKLFF
.,TRBV28,.,TRBJ2-5,TGTGCCAGCAGTTCCGCCTCCGGGGTACAAGAGACCCAGTACTTC,CASSSASGVQETQYF
TRBD1,TRBV25-1,.,TRBJ1-2,TGTGCCAGCAGTGACGGCCCGGGACAGCTCGCCGGTGGCTACACCTTC,CASSDGPGQLAGGYTF
.,TRBV11-2,.,TRBJ1-1,TGTGCCAGCAGCTTACTATTGGGGGACTGGGCTTTCTTT,CASSLLLGDWAFF
.,TRBV7-9,.,TRBJ1-4,TGTGCCAGCAGCTTACACAATAATGAAAAACTGTTTTTT,CASSLHNNEKLFF
.,TRBV30,.,TRBJ1-4,TGTGCCTGGGACAGCTCATGGTCAACTAATGAAAAACTGTTTTTT,CAWDSSWSTNEKLFF
.,TRBV15,.,TRBJ2-7,TGTGCCACCAGCAGAGATGTAATAACGGGCTACGAGCAGTACTTC,CATSRDVITGYEQYF
TRBD2,TRBV3-1/TRBV3-2,.,TRBJ2-1,TGTGCCAGCAGCCAAGTGGGACTAGCGGGGATTTACAATGAGCAGTTCTTC,CASSQVGLAGIYNEQFF
TRBD1,TRBV12-3/TRBV12-4,few,TRBJ2-1,TGTGCCAGCAGTTTGCTGACAGGGAATGAGCAGTTCTTC,CASSLLTGNEQFF
.,TRBV27,.,TRBJ1-1,TGTGCCAGCAGTATCTTGGGAGGGAAGACTGAAGCTTTCTTT,CASSILGGKTEAFF
.,TRBV4-3,once,TRBJ1-6,TGCGCCAGCAGCCAAGATGCTTGGCCATCTTATTCACCCCTCCACTTT,CASSQDAWPSYSPLHF
.,TRBV29-1,.,TRBJ1-1,TGCAGCGTTGGTATTTTGAACACTGAAGCTTTCTTT,CSVGILNTEAFF
.,TRBV5-6,.,TRBJ2-3,TGTGCCAGCGGACCTTCAGCGGGCCCTAGCACAGATACGCAGTATTTT,CASGPSAGPSTDTQYF
TRBD2,TRBV3-1/TRBV3-2,.,TRBJ2-7,TGTGCCAGCAGCCAGACCCTAGCGGGAGTATCCTACGAGCAGTACTTC,CASSQTLAGVSYEQYF
.,TRBV30,.,TRBJ1-2,TGTGCCTGGCGCGGGGACCACTTGTATGGCTACACCTTC,CAWRGDHLYGYTF
TRBD2,TRBV7-3,.,TRBJ2-1,TGTGCCAGCAGCGTCCAAGGCGGGGGGGCCCATGAGCAGTTCTTC,CASSVQGGGAHEQFF
TRBD2,TRBV10-2,.,TRBJ2-1,TGCGCCAGCAGTGAGTTTGCGGGAGTGTTTCCCTCCTACAATGAGCAGTTCTTC,CASSEFAGVFPSYNEQFF
.,TRBV10-3,.,TRBJ1-6,TGTGCCATCAGTTCGGGCTTACCAGGGTTCTTAGATTCACCCCTCCACTTT,CAISSGLPGFLDSPLHF
.,TRBV4-1,once,TRBJ2-6,TGCGCCAGCAGCCGGGGTAGCGGATCATCTGGGGCCAACGTCCTGACTTTC,CASSRGSGSSGANVLTF
.,TRBV4-1,.,TRBJ2-6,TGCGCCAGCAGCCAAGAAGTCACAGGAGCGGGGGCCAACGTCCTGACTTTC,CASSQEVTGAGANVLTF
TRBD2,TRBV27,.,TRBJ2-1,TGTGCCAGTCTCGGGGGGGCATACAATGAGCAGTTCTTC,CASLGGAYNEQFF
TRBD1,TRBV28,.,TRBJ2-7,TGTGCCAGCAGTTCCTCGGGACAGCTCTACGAGCAGTACTTC,CASSSSGQLYEQYF
TRBD1,TRBV29-1,.,TRBJ1-1,TGCAGCGTTGCACCAGGACAGGGGATGAACACTGAAGCTTTCTTT,CSVAPGQGMNTEAFF
TRBD1,TRBV5-4,.,TRBJ2-5,TGTGCCAGCAGCTTACCAACAGGGGGCGAAGAGACCCAGTACTTC,CASSLPTGGEETQYF
TRBD1,TRBV19,.,TRBJ2-7,TGTGCCAGTAGTATAGCCCTTTACAGGGGGGACGGCCTGCGGGAGCAGTACTTC,CASSIALYRGDGLREQYF
TRBD2,TRBV28,.,TRBJ2-5,TGTGCCAGCAGCCAACTAGCGGGGGTCGGAGAGACCCAGTACTTC,CASSQLAGVGETQYF
TRBD1,TRBV9,.,TRBJ2-1,TGTGCCAGCAGCGCCGCCGTAGACAGGGGGTGGGGAAATGAGCAGTTCTTC,CASSAAVDRGWGNEQFF
TRBD2,TRBV24-1,.,TRBJ2-3,TGTGCCACCGGGAGGCGGGAGTCCGTAGATACGCAGTATTTT,CATGRRESVDTQYF
TRBD2,TRBV7-2,.,TRBJ2-7,TGTGCCAGCGGAAACGCAATGGGACTAGCGATGTACGAGCAGTACTTC,CASGNAMGLAMYEQYF
.,TRBV5-1,.,TRBJ1-1,TGCGCCAGCAGCTTGGATACGACAGGCCTTGAAGTTTTCTTT,CASSLDTTGLEVFF
TRBD2,TRBV6-1,.,TRBJ2-1,TGTGCCAGCAGTGAATCGGGGGGGTATGAGCAGTTCTTC,CASSESGGYEQFF
.,TRBV2,.,TRBJ2-1,TGTGCCAGCAGTGTCTTAGACTCCAGCTCCTACAATGAGCAGTTCTTC,CASSVLDSSSYNEQFF
.,TRBV5-1,.,TRBJ2-5,TGCGCCAGCAGCTATCGACAGGGAGGAGGGGAGACCCAGTACTTC,CASSYRQGGGETQYF
TRBD1,TRBV9,once,TRBJ1-5,TGTGCCAGCAGCGGCACAGGGGGCGCGAATCAGCCCCAGCATTTT,CASSGTGGANQPQHF
.,TRBV10-3,.,TRBJ2-5,TGTGCCATCAGTCCAGGGAACCAAGAGACCCAGTACTTC,CAISPGNQETQYF